Below, 30 T cell receptor beta chains from the same sample are listed, as sequenced in a study of OX40 agonist ivuxolimab in advanced cancers. TCRdb's table, derived via immunoSEQ multiplex PCR, lists solely in-frame clones and lacks some. The sample has tens of thousands of clones, roughly 90% seen once. Source: CD4+ or CD8+ T cells sorted from blood, taken in a trial of the OX40 agonist ivuxolimab. The receptors derive from an adult with an advanced solid tumor such as melanoma, head and neck, liver or kidney cancer.

The rearrangement joins TRBV5-1 to TRBJ1-5; D remains ambiguous. V gave up 0 bases and J gave up 7 bases, with 14 bases separating them. Germline CDR1 reads SGHRS; CDR2 reads YFSETQ. This CDR3 comprises 15 residues. CDR3 sequence reads: CASSLEGYNGQPQHF. CDR3 sequence (DNA): TGCGCCAGCAGCTTGGAAGGGTATAATGGGCAGCCCCAGCATTTT.

This clone has a single count. The chain employs TRBV11-2 and TRBJ2-7; D may be TRBD1 or TRBD2 (6 bases each). There are 19 residues in the CDR3. Germline values: CDR1 SGHAT, CDR2 FQNNGV. Trimming took off 0 bases at V and 4 bases at J, with 25 bases between the two ends. The CDR3 DNA reads as TGTGCCAGCAGCTTAGATCTCACCGGGACGGGGGCATACGGTTACGAGCAGTACTTC. Its translation is CASSLDLTGTGAYGYEQYF.

The rearrangement uses TRBV11-2 and TRBJ1-1; 7 positions agree with TRBD1. Germline CDR1 and CDR2: SGHAT and FQNNGV. CDR3 size: 17 residues. V lost 5 bases, J lost 3 bases, and 15 bases stayed unmatched. The CDR3 sequence: CASSPLRDSTIDTEAFF. CDR3 DNA: TGTGCCAGCAGCCCTCTAAGGGACAGTACCATAGACACTGAAGCTTTCTTT. Based on the CDR3 plus reference TRBV11-2 and TRBJ1-1, the full variable domain is EAGVAQSPRYKIIEKRQSVAFWCNPISGHATLYWYQQILGQGPKLLIQFQNNGVVDDSQLPKDRFSAERLKGVDSTLKIQPAKLEDSAVYLCASSPLRDSTIDTEAFFGQGTRLTVV.

A single count supports this clone. The gene calls are TRBV28 and TRBJ2-7; a weak D match, TRBD1 (6 bases). CDR3 length equals 15 residues. Deletions cut 5 bases from V and 1 base from J, with 15 bases between. Looked up from germline, CDR1 is MDHEN and CDR2 is SYDVKM. The CDR3 loop reads CASSPLRDTSYEQYF. The DNA of the CDR3 is TGTGCCAGCAGTCCACTCCGGGACACTTCCTACGAGCAGTACTTC.

The chain has TRBV11-2 and TRBJ1-2, with a tentative D call TRBD1 (5 bases). Between the trimmed V and J ends, which lost 4 bases and 3 bases, there was a span of 15 bases. CDR1 is SGHAT, CDR2 FQNNGV, per germline. CDR3 length: 15 amino acids. The CDR3 DNA reads as TGTGCCAGCAGCTCGCGGGACCCCGGACACTATGGCTACACCTTC. Translating it yields CASSSRDPGHYGYTF.

The chain recombines TRBV4-3 with TRBJ2-7, with no clear D. CDR3 length: 13 residues. V was clipped by 0 bases and J by 3 bases, with 6 bases between them. Germline CDR1 reads LGHNA; CDR2 reads YSLEER. The CDR3 loop reads CASSQDLVYEQYF. In DNA form, the CDR3 reads TGCGCCAGCAGCCAAGATCTGGTCTACGAGCAGTACTTC.

This clone was counted once. V and J are TRBV27 and TRBJ2-7; 7 bases fit TRBD1. CDR3 size: 13 residues. Germline CDR1 and CDR2: MNHEY and SMNVEV (reference sequence). V was clipped by 5 bases and J by 6 bases; unmatched bases: 7. CDR3 region: CASSPIQGFEQYF. CDR3 in DNA: TGTGCCAGCAGTCCCATACAGGGGTTCGAGCAGTACTTC.

The V call is TRBV7-2, the J call TRBJ2-3, with 8 bases aligning to TRBD2. The CDR3 sequence is 16 residues long. The V and J ends lost 1 base and 4 bases, in that order; junction bases with no gene match: 7. The germline CDR1 and CDR2 sequences are SGHTA and FQGNSA. In nucleotides, the CDR3 is TGTGCCAGCAGCTTAGTGGCGGGGGGCCCTCCAGATACGCAGTATTTT. It translates to CASSLVAGGPPDTQYF.

This chain connects TRBV11-2 to TRBJ2-7; TRBD2 agrees at 9 bases. With 3 bases clipped from V and 2 bases from J, the junction kept 5 bases outside the gene matches. The CDR3 has 15 residues. Germline V gene lookup returns CDR1 SGHAT and CDR2 FQNNGV. Written as DNA, the CDR3 is TGTGCCAGCAGCTTTGCCTCTAGCGGGACCTACGAGCAGTACTTC. This translates into CASSFASSGTYEQYF.

J is TRBJ2-7 and V is TRBV28, with D perhaps assigned TRBD1 or TRBD2 (5 bases each). Trimming left V 5 bases short and J 2 bases short, with 16 bases between. The V gene's germline CDR1 is MDHEN and CDR2 SYDVKM. The CDR3 spans 15 residues. The CDR3 region is CASSVYGTGTYEQYF. The DNA of the CDR3 is TGTGCCAGCAGTGTCTACGGGACGGGGACCTACGAGCAGTACTTC.

The chain couples TRBV7-3 to TRBJ2-3, with D unclear. The germline V and J ends were trimmed by 1 base and 2 bases, with 10 bases remaining between them. The CDR3 sequence is 15 residues long. Looked up from germline, CDR1 is SGHTA and CDR2 is FQGTGA. CDR3 amino acids: CASSLSPSITDTQYF. CDR3 in DNA: TGTGCCAGCAGCTTAAGCCCCAGTATCACAGATACGCAGTATTTT.

The V call is TRBV2, the J call TRBJ2-1, with 13 bases lining up with TRBD2. CDR1 and CDR2 from the germline V gene are SNHLY and FYNNEI. V lost 10 bases, J lost 2 bases, and 8 bases stayed unmatched. The CDR3 covers 16 residues. In DNA, the CDR3 is TGTGCCACCCGACCGACTAGCGGGGGGACCTACAATGAGCAGTTCTTC. Protein: CATRPTSGGTYNEQFF.

This chain links TRBV9 with TRBJ1-1, with a tentative D call TRBD1 (6 bases). This CDR3 is 15 amino acids long. Germline lookup yields CDR1 SGDLS and CDR2 YYNGEE. The V end lost 1 base, the J end lost 1 base, and 11 bases lay between the germline ends. The CDR3 DNA is TGTGCCAGCAGCGTATCAGGGGCTTGGAACACTGAAGCTTTCTTT. It yields the protein CASSVSGAWNTEAFF. Combining the CDR3 with reference TRBV9 and TRBJ1-1 gives the whole variable domain DSGVTQTPKHLITATGQRVTLRCSPRSGDLSVYWYQQSLDQGLQFLIQYYNGEERAKGNILERFSAQQFPDLHSELNLSSLELGDSALYFCASSVSGAWNTEAFFGQGTRLTVV.

J is TRBJ1-1 and V is TRBV7-9; 9 nucleotides line up with TRBD1. Germline CDR1 and CDR2: SEHNR and FQNEAQ (reference sequence). This CDR3 is built from 14 residues. The trim removed 1 base at V and 6 bases at J, leaving 3 bases unmatched. The CDR3 sequence: CASSLGQGVAEAFF. The CDR3 DNA sequence: TGTGCCAGCAGCTTAGGACAGGGGGTCGCTGAAGCTTTCTTT.

The CDR3 nucleotides are TGTGCCAGCAGCTTAGGAATCCAGGGTAGCAATCAGCCCCAGCATTTT. Protein product: CASSLGIQGSNQPQHF. V usage is TRBV7-2 and J usage is TRBJ1-5; weak D call: TRBD1 (5 bases). Between the trimmed V and J ends, which lost 1 base and 0 bases, there was a span of 10 bases. Germline values: CDR1 SGHTA, CDR2 FQGNSA. The CDR3 sequence is 16 residues long.

The rearrangement links TRBV30 to TRBJ2-2; 9 nucleotides align to TRBD1. This CDR3 has 15 amino acids. CDR1 is GTSNPN and CDR2 is SVGIG in the germline V gene (reference sequence). The V gene end was trimmed by 3 bases and the J gene end by 3 bases; junction bases not matched to a gene: 5. The CDR3 sequence is CAWRDRGLDTGELFF. CDR3 bases: TGTGCCTGGAGAGACAGGGGGTTGGACACCGGGGAGCTGTTTTTT.

This rearrangement joins TRBV7-6 to TRBJ1-1; a possible D gene is TRBD1 (5 bases). Germline CDR1 reads SGHVS; CDR2 reads FNYEAQ. This CDR3 has 13 amino acids. Trimming left V 2 bases short and J 10 bases short, with 14 bases between. The CDR3 sequence: CASSLLREDRAFF. CDR3 coding DNA: TGTGCCAGCAGCTTACTCAGGGAAGACAGAGCTTTCTTT.

The chain uses TRBV28 and TRBJ2-3; D unresolved. Trimming removed 2 bases from V and 5 bases from J, with 14 bases in between. Germline CDR1 and CDR2: MDHEN and SYDVKM. The CDR3 runs 15 residues. This CDR3 reads CASSLLLGSGDTQYF. The CDR3 DNA sequence: TGTGCCAGCAGTTTACTCTTGGGGTCAGGAGATACGCAGTATTTT.

The CDR3 DNA reads as TGCAGCGTTGATGAGGGGATTGGCATGAACACTGAAGCTTTCTTT. It translates to CSVDEGIGMNTEAFF. The rearrangement joins TRBV29-1 to TRBJ1-1, with a tentative D call TRBD1 (5 bases). Deletions cut 3 bases from V and 0 bases from J, with 14 bases between. This CDR3 has 15 residues. Germline CDR1 is SQVTM and CDR2 is ANQGSEA.

The V and J genes are TRBV7-9 and TRBJ2-5; D is tentatively TRBD1 or TRBD2 (5 bases each). Looked up from germline, CDR1 is SEHNR and CDR2 is FQNEAQ (reference sequence). The CDR3 loop spans 14 amino acids. Trimming removed 4 bases from V and 1 base from J, with 10 bases in between. As DNA, the CDR3 is TGTGCCAGCAGCTCCTGGGACCCCCAAGAGACCCAGTACTTC. Protein: CASSSWDPQETQYF.

The V call is TRBV19, the J call TRBJ2-7; perhaps TRBD1 as D (6 bases). The V end lost 1 base, the J end lost 3 bases, and 16 bases lay between the germline ends. The CDR3 sequence is 16 residues long. The V gene's germline CDR1 is LNHDA and CDR2 SQIVND (reference sequence). This chain's CDR3 is CASSIADRRGGYEQYF. CDR3 bases: TGTGCCAGTAGTATAGCCGACAGGCGAGGGGGCTACGAGCAGTACTTC.

The chain combines TRBV7-1 with TRBJ2-1; 10 nucleotides line up with TRBD2. TRBV7-1 belongs to the ORF category, with a function that is uncertain. The CDR3 runs to 16 residues. V gave up 2 bases and J gave up 3 bases; unmatched junction bases: 4. CDR3 residues: CASSSTSGVDYNEQFF. The CDR3 nucleotides read TGTGCCAGCAGCTCAACTAGCGGGGTAGACTACAATGAGCAGTTCTTC.

The J gene is TRBJ1-4, the V gene TRBV2; TRBD1 agrees at 10 bases. V was pared by 5 bases and J by 6 bases, with 3 bases of the junction left unmatched. The CDR3 is made up of 14 amino acids. CDR1 and CDR2 (germline): SNHLY, FYNNEI. The CDR3 DNA sequence: TGTGCCAGCAGTTCGGGACAGGGGTATGAAAAACTGTTTTTT. Protein sequence: CASSSGQGYEKLFF.

V is TRBV9 and J is TRBJ2-2; 8 bases fit TRBD1. The germline CDR1 and CDR2 sequences are SGDLS and YYNGEE. V lost 3 bases to trimming and J lost 2 bases; unmatched junction nucleotides: 6. The CDR3 runs 16 residues. The CDR3 DNA sequence: TGTGCCAGCAGCGGGCCCGACAGGGGTAACACCGGGGAGCTGTTTTTT. It is translated as CASSGPDRGNTGELFF.

The V and J genes are TRBV6-5 and TRBJ2-5; D not resolved. This CDR3 has 13 residues. V was cut by 10 bases and J by 3 bases, with 15 bases left in between. Germline V gene data show CDR1 as MNHEY and CDR2 as SVGAGI. This CDR3 reads CATATSSEETQYF. In DNA form, the CDR3 reads TGTGCCACCGCTACGTCTTCCGAAGAGACCCAGTACTTC.

V gene TRBV6-6 combines with J gene TRBJ2-3; no firm D call. V lost 7 bases, J lost 0 bases, and 14 bases lay in between. CDR1 is MNHNY, CDR2 SVGAGI, per germline (reference sequence). The CDR3 is 15 residues long. The CDR3 DNA reads TGTGCCAGCATCCCAGTGAGTGCTAGCACAGATACGCAGTATTTT. Encoded protein: CASIPVSASTDTQYF.

The gene calls are TRBV6-5 and TRBJ2-7, with D possibly being TRBD1 or TRBD2 (6 bases each). Germline CDR1 is MNHEY and CDR2 is SVGAGI. The V end was cut by 5 bases, the J end by 6 bases, with 8 bases between. This CDR3 is built from 11 residues. The CDR3 spells CASSEGGEQYF. The CDR3 coding sequence is TGTGCCAGCAGTGAGGGGGGCGAGCAGTACTTC.

The CDR3 sequence is CASSQERQGAYEQYF. In nucleotides, the CDR3 is TGCGCCAGCAGCCAGGAAAGACAGGGTGCCTACGAGCAGTACTTC. The J gene is TRBJ2-7, the V gene TRBV4-3, with TRBD1 matching over 7 bases. The germline CDR1 and CDR2 sequences are LGHNA and YSLEER. The trim removed 3 bases at V and 2 bases at J, leaving 7 bases unmatched. The CDR3 has 15 residues.

This rearrangement joins TRBV7-8 to TRBJ2-1; TRBD2 aligns across 11 bases. V trimming: 2 bases; J trimming: 4 bases; junction bases outside the gene matches: 1. The CDR3 length is 15 residues. Germline CDR1 is SGHVS and CDR2 is FQNEAQ. The chain's CDR3 is CASSLIAGGYNEQFF. CDR3 sequence (DNA): TGTGCCAGCAGCTTAATAGCGGGGGGGTACAATGAGCAGTTCTTC.

The rearrangement joins TRBV27 to TRBJ2-7; either TRBD1 or TRBD2 may supply D (5 bases each). CDR1 MNHEY and CDR2 SMNVEV come from the germline V gene (reference sequence). V dropped 3 bases and J dropped 3 bases, with 12 bases sitting between them. CDR3 length equals 14 residues. CDR3 in DNA: TGTGCCAGCAGTTTCCGCCGGGGCTACTACGAGCAGTACTTC. Residues: CASSFRRGYYEQYF.